The rows below give T cell receptor beta chains drawn from one sample of a study of identical twins. A single record per CDR3 protein comes from TCRdb applying MiXCR to the 5' RACE reads. The sample gives a few hundred thousand distinct CDR3 sequences, about 8.5% of which show up once; less than 4% is in the top ten. This same sample was also part of a study on yellow fever vaccine responses in identical twins.

The sequencing sample was made of CD8+ T cells sorted from blood. These TCRs come from a young woman in good health. Both conserved end residues are part of each CDR3. The order of the fields is V gene, J gene, D gene, clone size, CDR3 protein, CDR3 DNA. The D gene is left open where the match is weak. Clone sizes are given selectively: once, few, many, or a class where the clone is expanded.

>TRBV27|TRBJ2-1|TRBD2|NA
CASGSLAGVPNEQFF
TGTGCCAGCGGCTCCCTGGCGGGAGTCCCCAATGAGCAGTTCTTC
>TRBV29-1|TRBJ2-7|TRBD1|many
CSAILPGQGPYEQYF
TGCAGCGCAATACTTCCGGGACAGGGGCCCTACGAGCAGTACTTC
>TRBV6-2/TRBV6-3|TRBJ1-2|NA|few
CASSYWGANYGYTF
TGTGCCAGCAGTTACTGGGGCGCTAACTATGGCTACACCTTC
>TRBV20-1|TRBJ2-7|TRBD2|NA
CSASPGLALQGGYEQYF
TGCAGTGCTAGTCCGGGACTAGCACTACAAGGGGGTTACGAGCAGTACTTC
>TRBV7-9|TRBJ2-3|NA|many
CASSSPGDTQYF
TGTGCCAGCAGCTCCCCGGGGGATACGCAGTATTTT
>TRBV27|TRBJ2-1|NA|NA
CASSYERVKGDEQFF
TGTGCCAGCAGCTACGAACGGGTCAAAGGGGATGAGCAGTTCTTC
>TRBV2|TRBJ2-7|NA|NA
CASLVRDATYEQYF
TGTGCCAGCTTAGTCCGGGACGCGACCTACGAGCAGTACTTC
>TRBV20-1|TRBJ2-1|NA|many
CSAPDLATYNEQFF
TGCAGTGCTCCTGATCTAGCTACCTACAATGAGCAGTTCTTC
>TRBV5-6|TRBJ1-5|NA|many
CASSLDGGTLNSNQPQHF
TGTGCCAGCAGCTTGGATGGCGGGACACTTAATAGCAATCAGCCCCAGCATTTT
>TRBV7-9|TRBJ2-1|NA|few
CASSSLHGTQNYNEQFF
TGTGCCAGCAGCTCCCTTCACGGGACTCAGAACTACAATGAGCAGTTCTTC
>TRBV5-5|TRBJ2-7|NA|many
CASSLNSPYEQYF
TGTGCCAGCAGCTTGAACAGCCCCTACGAGCAGTACTTC
>TRBV3-1|TRBJ2-5|TRBD2|NA
CASSQGKGTSSETQYF
TGTGCCAGCAGCCAAGGAAAAGGGACTAGCTCTGAGACCCAGTACTTC
>TRBV9|TRBJ1-6|TRBD1|few
CASSALQGAGSPLHF
TGTGCCAGCAGCGCCTTACAGGGGGCCGGTTCACCCCTCCACTTT
>TRBV28|TRBJ2-2|TRBD1|NA
CASSRSGTGYTGELFF
TGTGCCAGCAGCAGATCCGGGACAGGATACACCGGGGAGCTGTTTTTT
>TRBV20-1|TRBJ1-5|TRBD1|NA
CSAIEQGAGNQPQHF
TGCAGTGCTATAGAACAGGGGGCTGGCAATCAGCCCCAGCATTTT
>TRBV20-1|TRBJ2-7|TRBD2|NA
CSARGSGDYEQYF
TGCAGTGCTAGAGGTAGCGGGGACTACGAGCAGTACTTC
>TRBV4-2|TRBJ1-2|NA|few
CASSPARDSNYGYTF
TGTGCCAGCAGCCCAGCGAGGGACTCTAACTATGGCTACACCTTC
>TRBV6-1|TRBJ2-7|TRBD1|few
CASRTPTGVYEQYF
TGTGCCAGCAGGACTCCGACAGGGGTCTACGAGCAGTACTTC
>TRBV20-1|TRBJ2-3|NA|NA
CSADQYSSTDTQYF
TGCAGTGCTGACCAGTACTCTAGCACAGATACGCAGTATTTT
>TRBV24-1|TRBJ2-7|NA|few
CATSAAFSYEQYF
TGTGCCACCAGTGCGGCTTTCTCCTACGAGCAGTACTTC
>TRBV20-1|TRBJ2-3|TRBD2|NA
CSARDLAGARTDTQYF
TGCAGTGCTAGAGATTTAGCGGGGGCTCGCACAGATACGCAGTATTTT
>TRBV6-6|TRBJ1-1|NA|many
CASSYSRATEAFF
TGTGCCAGCAGTTACAGCAGGGCCACTGAAGCTTTCTTT
>TRBV7-3|TRBJ2-3|NA|NA
CASSPKRSPSTDTQYF
TGTGCCAGCAGTCCGAAGAGGAGTCCTTCCACAGATACGCAGTATTTT
>TRBV3-1|TRBJ2-2|TRBD2|NA
CARSPLRASGDGGTGELFF
TGTGCCCGCAGCCCCCTTAGGGCTAGCGGGGACGGGGGCACCGGGGAGCTGTTTTTT
>TRBV20-1|TRBJ2-7|TRBD2|few
CSARGLGTYEQYF
TGCAGTGCCCGGGGACTAGGGACCTACGAGCAGTACTTC
>TRBV11-2|TRBJ2-2|NA|few
CASSFGVGGELFF
TGTGCCAGCAGCTTTGGCGTGGGCGGGGAGCTGTTTTTT
>TRBV21-1|TRBJ2-7|NA|few
CASSKGIYGGTYEQYF
TGTGCCAGCAGCAAAGGGATCTATGGGGGAACCTACGAGCAGTACTTC
>TRBV5-5|TRBJ2-7|NA|NA
CASSITRNYEQYF
TGTGCCAGCAGCATCACACGAAACTACGAGCAGTACTTC
>TRBV11-2|TRBJ2-2|NA|NA
CASSLSGDTGELFF
TGTGCCAGCAGCTTATCAGGGGACACCGGGGAGCTGTTTTTT
>TRBV10-3|TRBJ1-3|NA|few
CAISGQLSSGNTIYF
TGTGCCATCTCAGGACAGCTAAGCTCTGGAAACACCATATATTTT
>TRBV7-9|TRBJ2-1|NA|many
CASSLAGGKNNEQFF
TGTGCCAGCAGCTTAGCGGGGGGCAAAAACAATGAGCAGTTCTTC
>TRBV4-1|TRBJ2-1|TRBD1|few
CASSGRDRRDNEQFF
TGCGCCAGCAGCGGCCGGGACAGGAGGGACAATGAGCAGTTCTTC
>TRBV27|TRBJ2-7|NA|few
CASTPYPDGEQYF
TGTGCCAGCACCCCGTACCCCGATGGCGAGCAGTACTTC
>TRBV15|TRBJ2-5|TRBD2|NA
CATSSSTSGSRKTQYF
TGTGCCACCAGCTCTTCGACTAGCGGGAGTAGGAAGACCCAGTACTTC
>TRBV11-2|TRBJ2-7|TRBD1|many
CASSTGTGGFEQYF
TGTGCCAGCAGTACCGGGACAGGGGGCTTCGAGCAGTACTTC
>TRBV30|TRBJ2-5|NA|NA
CAFYGGGSKETQYF
TGTGCCTTCTACGGAGGGGGATCTAAAGAGACCCAGTACTTC
>TRBV3-1|TRBJ2-3|NA|NA
CASQGTTGTDTQYF
TGTGCCAGCCAAGGGACCACCGGCACAGATACGCAGTATTTT
>TRBV3-1|TRBJ2-3|NA|many
CASSPIMADTQYF
TGTGCCAGCAGCCCGATAATGGCGGATACGCAGTATTTT
>TRBV7-6|TRBJ2-1|NA|few
CASSLADNNWGFGYNEQFF
TGTGCCAGCAGCTTAGCTGACAATAATTGGGGGTTTGGGTACAATGAGCAGTTCTTC
>TRBV10-3|TRBJ2-7|NA|many
CAISEFRAVYEQYF
TGTGCCATCAGTGAATTTAGGGCCGTCTACGAGCAGTACTTC
>TRBV29-1|TRBJ2-7|NA|many
CSVTGGRTREQYF
TGCAGCGTTACAGGAGGTCGAACGAGGGAGCAGTACTTC
>TRBV24-1|TRBJ2-3|TRBD1|many
CATDEGQGFTDTQYF
TGTGCCACCGACGAGGGACAGGGCTTCACAGATACGCAGTATTTT
>TRBV5-6|TRBJ2-5|TRBD1|many
CASSQPGQPKETQYF
TGTGCCAGCAGCCAGCCGGGACAGCCCAAAGAGACCCAGTACTTC
>TRBV6-4|TRBJ2-1|NA|many
CASSDSASSYNEQFF
TGTGCCAGCAGTGACTCCGCTAGCTCCTACAATGAGCAGTTCTTC
>TRBV27|TRBJ2-7|TRBD1|NA
CASSTGDSYEQYF
TGTGCCAGCAGTACAGGGGACTCCTACGAGCAGTACTTC
>TRBV11-2|TRBJ2-5|TRBD2|NA
CASSSGPSLGQREPRKTQYF
TGTGCCAGCAGCTCCGGGCCTTCCCTAGGCCAGCGGGAGCCGCGGAAGACCCAGTACTTC
>TRBV6-2/TRBV6-3|TRBJ2-7|TRBD1|many
CASSYSIAGTGPYEQYF
TGTGCCAGCAGTTACTCCATTGCCGGGACAGGGCCCTACGAGCAGTACTTC
>TRBV29-1|TRBJ2-7|NA|NA
CSVEARTIGGSYEQYF
TGCAGCGTTGAAGCTCGCACCATAGGGGGGTCCTACGAGCAGTACTTC
>TRBV28|TRBJ2-5|TRBD2|many
CASSPYSSGDETQYF
TGTGCCAGCAGTCCCTATTCTAGCGGGGACGAGACCCAGTACTTC
>TRBV27|TRBJ2-7|NA|many
CASSPRDGTYEQYF
TGTGCCAGCAGTCCCCGGGACGGGACCTACGAGCAGTACTTC
>TRBV18|TRBJ2-5|NA|few
CASSPGSEILYF
TGTGCCAGCTCACCAGGGAGCGAGATCTTGTACTTC
>TRBV5-6|TRBJ2-5|NA|NA
CASSLVQKGLYQETQYF
TGTGCCAGCAGCCTGGTTCAGAAGGGGTTGTACCAAGAGACCCAGTACTTC
>TRBV6-2/TRBV6-3|TRBJ1-5|NA|NA
CASSGTTINQPQHF
TGTGCCAGCAGCGGGACAACGATCAATCAGCCCCAGCATTTT